This T cell receptor (beta chain) is drawn from a study of spatial heterogeneity in lung cancer. Many counts were recorded for this clonotype. Time point: sample taken at primary tumor resection. Frozen PBMC, nontumor lung or tumor provided whole RNA, which was sequenced unsorted. The CDR3 is 13 amino acids. V was cut by 0 bases and J by 7 bases, with 10 bases left in between. The germline V gene encodes CDR1 SGHDT and CDR2 YYEEEE. TCRdb re-derived calls from the 5' RACE reads in MiXCR, one entry per CDR3 protein. The data show 5,000 to 6,500 distinct CDR3 sequences, approximately 13% seen once. The TCR comes from a male donor with early-stage non-small cell lung cancer. The sample consisted of normal lung tissue next to the tumor, taken at surgery. The V gene is TRBV5-6, the J gene TRBJ2-5, with D possibly TRBD1 on 5 matching bases. CDR3 amino acids: CASSLAGIGTQYF. CDR3 nucleotide sequence: TGTGCCAGCAGCTTGGCAGGGATCGGGACCCAGTACTTC. Using reference TRBV5-6 and TRBJ2-5 for the parts outside the CDR3, the full variable domain is DAGVTQSPTHLIKTRGQQVTLRCSPKSGHDTVSWYQQALGQGPQFIFQYYEEEERQRGNFPDRFSGHQFPNYSSELNVNALLLGDSALYLCASSLAGIGTQYFGPGTRLLVL.